This T cell receptor (beta chain) comes out of a study of STAT5B mutations in CD4+ large granular lymphocyte leukemia. Comments on this clone: Its specificity is unknown.

This was a survey-level run. Some clones are missing from TCRdb's copy, which holds only in-frame ones; the method was immunoSEQ multiplex PCR. Of tens of thousands of clones listed, under 85% are singletons. The CDR3 extends over 14 amino acids. V gave up 3 bases and J gave up 7 bases; unmatched junction bases: 7. CDR1 and CDR2 (germline): SQVTM, ANQGSEA. General observations from the study: CD4-sorted patient repertoires seemed more clonal than healthy CD4+ repertoires. Top patient clones used TRBV06 genes more often: 8/27 versus 2/35 in controls.

This sequence originates from a human donor in good health. The V and J genes are TRBV29-1 and TRBJ2-4; the match to TRBD2 covers 9 bases. Material for sequencing was CD4+ T cells from blood buffy coats. The DNA of the CDR3 is TGCAGCGTTGATGCCGGGACTAGCTATAACATTCAGTACTTC. This translates into CSVDAGTSYNIQYF.